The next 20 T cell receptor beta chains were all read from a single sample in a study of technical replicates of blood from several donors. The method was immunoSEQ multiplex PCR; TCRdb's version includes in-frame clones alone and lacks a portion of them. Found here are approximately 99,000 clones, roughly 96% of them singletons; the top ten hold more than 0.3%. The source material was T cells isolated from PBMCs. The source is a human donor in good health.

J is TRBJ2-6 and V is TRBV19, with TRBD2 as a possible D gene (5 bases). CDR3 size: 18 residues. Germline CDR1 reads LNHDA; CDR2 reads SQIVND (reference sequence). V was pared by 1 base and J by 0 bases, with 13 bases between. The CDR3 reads CASSIVKDWFSGANVLTF. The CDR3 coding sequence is TGTGCCAGTAGTATAGTAAAGGACTGGTTCTCTGGGGCCAACGTCCTGACTTTC.

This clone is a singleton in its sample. CDR3 in DNA: TGTGCCAGCAGCTTGGACAGGGGGCGCTTAGAGACCCAGTACTTC. This gives the protein CASSLDRGRLETQYF. The chain carries TRBV5-4 and TRBJ2-5; 9 positions match TRBD1. Germline trimming cut 0 bases from V and 4 bases from J; bases unmatched to any gene: 4. The CDR3 runs 15 residues. Germline V gene lookup returns CDR1 SGHNT and CDR2 YYREEE (reference sequence). Full variable domain (remainder filled in from reference TRBV5-4 and TRBJ2-5): ETGVTQSPTHLIKTRGQQVTLRCSSQSGHNTVSWYQQALGQGPQFIFQYYREEENGRGNFPPRFSGLQFPNYSSELNVNALELDDSALYLCASSLDRGRLETQYFGPGTRLLVL.

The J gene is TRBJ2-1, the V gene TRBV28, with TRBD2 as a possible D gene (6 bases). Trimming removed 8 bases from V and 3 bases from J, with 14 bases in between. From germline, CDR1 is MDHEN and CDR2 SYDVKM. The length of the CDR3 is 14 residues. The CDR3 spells CASVLALNYNEQFF. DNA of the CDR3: TGTGCCAGCGTTCTAGCGCTTAACTACAATGAGCAGTTCTTC.

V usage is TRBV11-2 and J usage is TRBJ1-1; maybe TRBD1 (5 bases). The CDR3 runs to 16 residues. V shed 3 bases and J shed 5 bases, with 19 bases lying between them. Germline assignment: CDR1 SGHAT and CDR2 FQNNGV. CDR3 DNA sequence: TGTGCCAGCAGCTTTGGGGGGGGTAGAGGAGGGACTGAAGCTTTCTTT. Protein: CASSFGGGRGGTEAFF.

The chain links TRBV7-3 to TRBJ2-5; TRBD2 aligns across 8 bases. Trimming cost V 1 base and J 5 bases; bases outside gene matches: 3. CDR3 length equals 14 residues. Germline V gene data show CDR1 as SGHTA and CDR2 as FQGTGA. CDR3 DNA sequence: TGTGCCAGCAGCTTAATAGCGGGACGGGAGACCCAGTACTTC. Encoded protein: CASSLIAGRETQYF.

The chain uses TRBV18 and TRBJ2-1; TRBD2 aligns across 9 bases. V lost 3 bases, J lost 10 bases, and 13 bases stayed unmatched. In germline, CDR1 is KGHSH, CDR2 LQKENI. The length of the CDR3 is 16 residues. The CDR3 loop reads CASSPDSGRRYMEQFF. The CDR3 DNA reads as TGTGCCAGCTCACCTGATAGCGGGAGAAGATATATGGAGCAGTTCTTC.

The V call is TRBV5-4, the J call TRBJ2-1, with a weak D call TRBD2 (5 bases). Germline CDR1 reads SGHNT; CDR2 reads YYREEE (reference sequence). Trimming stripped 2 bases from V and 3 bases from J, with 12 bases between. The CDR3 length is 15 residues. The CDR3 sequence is CASSFGGSYYNEQFF. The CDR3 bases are TGTGCCAGCAGCTTCGGAGGCTCTTACTACAATGAGCAGTTCTTC.

The CDR3 region has the DNA TGTGCCAGCAGCTTGGATCCTCGAGCGGGAGGCGAGCAGTACTTC. The encoded protein is CASSLDPRAGGEQYF. V is TRBV5-4 and J is TRBJ2-7, with 9 nucleotides matching TRBD2. Germline assignment: CDR1 SGHNT and CDR2 YYREEE (reference sequence). The CDR3 consists of 15 residues. Trimming removed 0 bases from V and 6 bases from J; junction bases left unmatched: 7.

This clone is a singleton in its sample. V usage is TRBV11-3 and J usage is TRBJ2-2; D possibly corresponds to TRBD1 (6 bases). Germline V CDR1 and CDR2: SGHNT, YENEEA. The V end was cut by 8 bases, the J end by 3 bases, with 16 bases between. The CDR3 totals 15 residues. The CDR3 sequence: CASGRQGFDTGELFF. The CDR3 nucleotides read TGTGCCAGCGGTAGGCAGGGGTTTGACACCGGGGAGCTGTTTTTT. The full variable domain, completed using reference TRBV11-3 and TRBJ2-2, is EAGVVQSPRYKIIEKKQPVAFWCNPISGHNTLYWYLQNLGQGPELLIRYENEEAVDDSQLPKDRFSAERLKGVDSTLKIQPAELGDSAVYLCASGRQGFDTGELFFGEGSRLTVL.

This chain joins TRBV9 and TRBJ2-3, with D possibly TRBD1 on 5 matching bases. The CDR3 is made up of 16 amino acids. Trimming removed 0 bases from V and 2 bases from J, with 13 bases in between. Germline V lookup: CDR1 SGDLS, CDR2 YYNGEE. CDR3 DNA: TGTGCCAGCAGCGTAGAGGGGTTTGGGGTCACAGATACGCAGTATTTT. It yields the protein CASSVEGFGVTDTQYF.

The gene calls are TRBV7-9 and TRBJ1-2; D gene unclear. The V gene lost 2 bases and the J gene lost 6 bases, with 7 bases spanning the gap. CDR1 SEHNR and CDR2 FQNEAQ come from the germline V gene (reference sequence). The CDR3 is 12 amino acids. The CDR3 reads CASSLIPDGYTF. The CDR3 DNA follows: TGTGCCAGCAGCTTAATCCCCGATGGCTACACCTTC.

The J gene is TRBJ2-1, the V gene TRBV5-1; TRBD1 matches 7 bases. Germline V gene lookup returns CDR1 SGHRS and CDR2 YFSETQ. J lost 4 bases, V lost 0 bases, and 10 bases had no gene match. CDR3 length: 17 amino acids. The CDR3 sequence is CASSLEAVTGPYNEQFF. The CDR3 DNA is TGCGCCAGCAGCTTGGAGGCTGTGACAGGGCCTTACAATGAGCAGTTCTTC.

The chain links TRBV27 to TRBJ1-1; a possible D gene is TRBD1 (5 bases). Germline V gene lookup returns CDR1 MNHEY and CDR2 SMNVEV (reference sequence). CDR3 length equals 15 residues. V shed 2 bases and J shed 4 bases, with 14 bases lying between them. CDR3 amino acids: CASSLVPGPVTEAFF. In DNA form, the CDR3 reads TGTGCCAGCAGTTTAGTTCCAGGGCCAGTCACTGAAGCTTTCTTT.

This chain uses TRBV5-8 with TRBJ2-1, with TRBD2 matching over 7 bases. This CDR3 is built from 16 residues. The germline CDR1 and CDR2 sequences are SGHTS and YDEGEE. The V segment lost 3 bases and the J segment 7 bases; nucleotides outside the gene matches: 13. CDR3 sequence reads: CASSYSTSLIRNEQFF. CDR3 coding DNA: TGTGCCAGCAGCTATTCGACTAGCCTAATAAGGAATGAGCAGTTCTTC.

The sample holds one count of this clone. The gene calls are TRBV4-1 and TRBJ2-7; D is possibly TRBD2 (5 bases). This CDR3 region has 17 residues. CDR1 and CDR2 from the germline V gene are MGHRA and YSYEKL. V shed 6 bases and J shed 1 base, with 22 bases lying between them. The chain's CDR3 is CASSYQRQSSTSYEQYF. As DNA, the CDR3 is TGCGCCAGCAGTTACCAGCGGCAATCTAGCACGTCCTACGAGCAGTACTTC.

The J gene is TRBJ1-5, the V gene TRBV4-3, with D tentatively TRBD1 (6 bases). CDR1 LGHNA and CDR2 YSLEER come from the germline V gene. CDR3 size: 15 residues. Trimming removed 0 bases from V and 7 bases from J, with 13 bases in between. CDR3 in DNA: TGCGCCAGCAGCCAAGATCAGGGGATATGGCAGCCCCAGCATTTT. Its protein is CASSQDQGIWQPQHF.

The CDR3 loop reads CASRQGAYEQYF. The CDR3 region has the DNA TGTGCCAGCAGGCAGGGGGCTTACGAGCAGTACTTC. The chain uses TRBV28 and TRBJ2-7; 8 bases agree with TRBD1. From germline, CDR1 is MDHEN and CDR2 SYDVKM. This CDR3 has 12 residues. After removal of 6 bases from V and 4 bases from J, the junction contained 2 bases not matched to a gene.

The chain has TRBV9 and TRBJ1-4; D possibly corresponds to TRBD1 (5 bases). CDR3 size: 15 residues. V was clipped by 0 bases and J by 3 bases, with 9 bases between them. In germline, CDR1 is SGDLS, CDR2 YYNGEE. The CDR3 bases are TGTGCCAGCAGCGTAGGGGAGGGACCTAATGAAAAACTGTTTTTT. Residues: CASSVGEGPNEKLFF.

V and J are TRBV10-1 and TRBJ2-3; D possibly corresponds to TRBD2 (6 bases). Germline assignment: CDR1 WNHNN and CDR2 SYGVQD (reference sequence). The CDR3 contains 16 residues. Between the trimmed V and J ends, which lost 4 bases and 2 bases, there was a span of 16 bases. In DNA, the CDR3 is TGCGCCAGCAGTGGTTTAGCGGAGTTGTCCACAGATACGCAGTATTTT. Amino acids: CASSGLAELSTDTQYF.

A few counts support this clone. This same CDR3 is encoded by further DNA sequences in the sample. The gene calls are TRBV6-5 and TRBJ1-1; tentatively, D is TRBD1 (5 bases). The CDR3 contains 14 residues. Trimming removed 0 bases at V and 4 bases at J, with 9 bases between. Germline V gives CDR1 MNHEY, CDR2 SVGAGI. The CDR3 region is CASSYSRRGTEAFF. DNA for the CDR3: TGTGCCAGCAGTTACTCGAGGAGGGGCACTGAAGCTTTCTTT.